This paragraph reports one TCR beta chain. One end of the junction fails to match germline, which may point to a read error. The CDR3 runs 14 residues. Looked up from germline, CDR1 is SGHVS and CDR2 is FNYEAQ. A sample-barcoded 5' primer and a J-beta primer mix were used in a second PCR of roughly 7 to 11 cycles. TCRdb recomputed calls from the 5' RACE reads with MiXCR, one row per CDR3 protein. The sample consists of 1.8 million or so distinct CDR3 sequences, about 39% of them appearing once. This sample is part of a study of blood T cells in healthy people across ages. The sequenced sample was blood. This TCR was recovered from a human donor in good health. The rearrangement uses TRBV7-6 and TRBJ2-3, with D possibly matching TRBD2 (6 bases). CDR3 region: CASSLGGPTDTRYF. The CDR3 DNA follows: TGTGCCAGCAGCCTGGGGGGACCCACAGATACGCGGTATTTT.